This TCR beta chain stems from a study of cytomegalovirus exposure and HLA in healthy donors. Whole-study results and caveats: Available immune exposure information was restricted to CMV serostatus only. After further analysis at a later stage, 16,951 TCR beta sequences were associated with HLA alleles at 0.05 false discovery rate. Across donors, sequencing depth was assumed by presence/absence analyses to be roughly uniform.

Concerning this clone itself: Its antigen is still unknown.

The CDR3 is made up of 15 amino acids. The germline CDR1 and CDR2 sequences are KGHSH and LQKENI. After removal of 3 bases from V and 14 bases from J, the junction contained 16 bases not matched to a gene. PCR amplification relied on 60 Vbeta primers (plus 13 Jbeta primers). The data were produced by immunoSEQ multiplex PCR, yet TCRdb's version contains in-frame clones alone and is incomplete. The profile shows some 130,000 clones, more than 70% of them singletons. The chain has TRBV18 and TRBJ2-1; 7 bases match TRBD1. Sample: PBMCs. The sequence was collected from a woman younger than 45 in good health and CMV-seropositive. CDR3 residues: CASSPDIVDRSMKFF. The DNA of the CDR3 is TGTGCCAGCTCACCCGACATCGTGGACAGGTCCATGAAGTTCTTC. The full variable domain, with the rest looked up from reference TRBV18 and TRBJ2-1, is NAGVMQNPRHLVRRRGQEARLRCSPMKGHSHVYWYRQLPEEGLKFMVYLQKENIIDESGMPKERFSAEFPKEGPSILRIQQVVRGDSAAYFCASSPDIVDRSMKFFGPGTRLTVL.